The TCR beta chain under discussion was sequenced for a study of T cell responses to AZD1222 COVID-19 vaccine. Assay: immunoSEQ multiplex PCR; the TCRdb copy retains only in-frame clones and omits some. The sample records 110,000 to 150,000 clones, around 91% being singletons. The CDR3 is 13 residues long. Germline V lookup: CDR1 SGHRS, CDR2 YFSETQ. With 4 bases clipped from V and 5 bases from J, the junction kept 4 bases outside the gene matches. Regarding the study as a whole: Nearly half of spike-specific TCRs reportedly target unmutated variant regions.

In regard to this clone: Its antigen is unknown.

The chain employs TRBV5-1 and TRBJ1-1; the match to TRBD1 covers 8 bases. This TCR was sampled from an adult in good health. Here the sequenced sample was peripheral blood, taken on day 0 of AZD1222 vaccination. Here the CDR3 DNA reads TGCGCCAGCAGCGGAACAGGGGGTACTGAAGCTTTCTTT. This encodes CASSGTGGTEAFF.